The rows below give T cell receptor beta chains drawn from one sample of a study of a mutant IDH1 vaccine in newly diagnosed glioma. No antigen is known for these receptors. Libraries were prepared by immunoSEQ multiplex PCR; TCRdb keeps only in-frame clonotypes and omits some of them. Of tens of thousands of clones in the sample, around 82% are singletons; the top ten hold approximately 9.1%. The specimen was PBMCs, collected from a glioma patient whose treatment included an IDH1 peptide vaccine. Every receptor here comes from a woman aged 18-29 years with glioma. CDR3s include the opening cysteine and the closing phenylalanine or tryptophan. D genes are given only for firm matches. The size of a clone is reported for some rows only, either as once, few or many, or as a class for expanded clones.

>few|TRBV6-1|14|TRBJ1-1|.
TGTGCCAGCAGGAAAGAACCATTGAACACTGAAGCTTTCTTT
CASRKEPLNTEAFF
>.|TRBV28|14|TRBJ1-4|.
TGTGCCACAACAGGGCCGAACCATTTTGAAAAACTGTTTTTT
CATTGPNHFEKLFF
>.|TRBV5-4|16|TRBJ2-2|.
TGTGCCAGCAGCTTGACACGTATATCGAACACCGGGGAGCTGTTTTTT
CASSLTRISNTGELFF
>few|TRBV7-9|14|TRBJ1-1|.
TGTGCCAGCAGCTTAGACAAACGGAACACTGAAGCTTTCTTT
CASSLDKRNTEAFF
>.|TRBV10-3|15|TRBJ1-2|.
TGTGCCATCAGTGAGTCCCAGGATACTTCGAGGGGCTACACCTTC
CAISESQDTSRGYTF
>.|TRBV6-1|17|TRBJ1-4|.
TGTGCCAGCAGTAAAGCTGGTGTGGGGTTGACTAATGAAAAACTGTTTTTT
CASSKAGVGLTNEKLFF
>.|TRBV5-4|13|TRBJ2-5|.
TGTGCCAGCAGCAATAGTCAGGTCGAGACCCAGTACTTC
CASSNSQVETQYF
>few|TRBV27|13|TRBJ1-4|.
TGTGCCAGCAGTTTAGAGGGTGACGAAAAACTGTTTTTT
CASSLEGDEKLFF
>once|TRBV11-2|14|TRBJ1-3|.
TGTGCCAGCAGCTTCACAGGGTCTGGAAACACCATATATTTT
CASSFTGSGNTIYF
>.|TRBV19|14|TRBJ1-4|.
TGTGCCAGTAATTCGGCGGCCTCAAATGAAAAACTGTTTTTT
CASNSAASNEKLFF
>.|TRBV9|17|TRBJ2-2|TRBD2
TGTGCCAGCAGCGTAGAAAGTCTAGCGGTGAACACCGGGGAGCTGTTTTTT
CASSVESLAVNTGELFF
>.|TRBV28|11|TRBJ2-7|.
TGTGCCAGCAGTTTAGGTTACGAGCAGTACTTC
CASSLGYEQYF
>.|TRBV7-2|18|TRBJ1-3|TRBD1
TGTGCCAGCAGCTTAAGGGACAGGGAAGGATACTCTGGAAACACCATATATTTT
CASSLRDREGYSGNTIYF
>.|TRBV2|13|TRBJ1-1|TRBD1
TGTGCCAGCAGATCCGACAGGGTCGCTGAAGCTTTCTTT
CASRSDRVAEAFF
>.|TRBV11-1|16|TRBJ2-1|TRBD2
TGTGCCAGCAGCTTCGAAGGGGCAGCGGGGGGTAATGAGCAGTTCTTC
CASSFEGAAGGNEQFF
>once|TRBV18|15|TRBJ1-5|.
TGTGCCAGCTCGGAGCGGGAGGCATACAATCAGCCCCAGCATTTT
CASSEREAYNQPQHF
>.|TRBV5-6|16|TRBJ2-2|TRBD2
TGTGCCAGCAGCCCAGGACTAGCGGGGGCCACGGTAGAGCTGTTTTTT
CASSPGLAGATVELFF
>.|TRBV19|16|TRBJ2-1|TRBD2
TGTGCCAGTAAGACCCAAGGTAGCGGGAGATCTGGTGAGCAGTTCTTC
CASKTQGSGRSGEQFF
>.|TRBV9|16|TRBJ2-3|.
TGTGCCAGCAGCGTAGTGGCGGAGGGGCCCACAGATACGCAGTATTTT
CASSVVAEGPTDTQYF
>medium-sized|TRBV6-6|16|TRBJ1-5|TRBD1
TGTGCCAGCAGCCACCCGCGACAGGGAGGCAATCAGCCCCAGCATTTT
CASSHPRQGGNQPQHF
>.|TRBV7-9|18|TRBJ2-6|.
TGTGCCAGCAGCCCGGTGGTGGGGCACGGCTCTGGGGCCAACGTCCTGACTTTC
CASSPVVGHGSGANVLTF
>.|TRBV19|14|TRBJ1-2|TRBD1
TGTGCCAGTAGAGCTAGGGGACAGTCCTATGGCTACACCTTC
CASRARGQSYGYTF
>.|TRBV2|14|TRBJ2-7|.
TGTGCCAGCAGCCTACGGGACCGAGCCTACGAGCAGTACTTC
CASSLRDRAYEQYF
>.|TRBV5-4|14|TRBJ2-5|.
TGTGCCAGCAGCAACCGGGATAACCAAGAGACCCAGTACTTC
CASSNRDNQETQYF
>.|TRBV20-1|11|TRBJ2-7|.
TGCAGTGCAAGCATTGGGAGGGAGCAGTACTTC
CSASIGREQYF
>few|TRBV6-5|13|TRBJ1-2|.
TGTGCCAGCAGCCCCTATGTTAACTATGGCTACACCTTC
CASSPYVNYGYTF
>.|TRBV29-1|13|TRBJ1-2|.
TGCAGCGTTGAATGGGGGCAAGGGTATGGCTACACCTTC
CSVEWGQGYGYTF
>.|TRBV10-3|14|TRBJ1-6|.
TGTGCCATCAGCGAGGGATCGGTGGTTTCACCCCTCCACTTT
CAISEGSVVSPLHF
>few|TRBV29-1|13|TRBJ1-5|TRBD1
TGCAGCCCACCACAGGGGGCTAACCAGCCCCAGCATTTT
CSPPQGANQPQHF
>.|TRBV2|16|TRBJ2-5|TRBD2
TGTGCCAGCAGAGCCGAACTAGCGGGGGGACTAGAGACCCAGTACTTC
CASRAELAGGLETQYF
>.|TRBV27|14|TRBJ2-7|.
TGTGCCAGCAGTTTCGGGGGTTTGGCCAACGAGCAGTACTTC
CASSFGGLANEQYF
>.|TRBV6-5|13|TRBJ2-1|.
TGTGCCAGCAGTAAGGGCTTCTACAATGAGCAGTTCTTC
CASSKGFYNEQFF